The 6 T cell receptor beta chains reported below all come from one sample, sequenced in a study. Treg sorting used a CD4+CD25+CD127-/low gate. TRBV12-4/TRBJ1-2 clonotypes were amplified with adaptor-ligated barcode primers. MiXCR, run by TCRdb on the multiplex PCR reads, gives a single entry per CDR3 protein. The data contain over 250 distinct CDR3 sequences, 15% to 20% of them singletons. The sample comprised tumor-infiltrating Tregs sorted from the breast tumor. The receptors here all came from a female donor with breast cancer.

By sample fraction, this clonotype is large (0.1 to 1%). V and J are TRBV12-3 or TRBV12-4 and TRBJ1-2; D gene unclear. The CDR3 has 14 amino acids. Trimming took off 3 bases at V and 5 bases at J, with 13 bases between the two ends. Here the CDR3 DNA reads TGTGCCAGCAGTTTCTACAGACGCGCGTATGGCTACACCTTC. Translating it yields CASSFYRRAYGYTF.

This clonotype is categorized as large. The chain has TRBV12-3 or TRBV12-4 and TRBJ1-2, with 8 positions matching TRBD1. Unmatched junction bases numbered 8, after V lost 7 bases and J lost 7 bases. The CDR3 has 13 amino acids. CDR3 DNA: TGTGCCAGCACCCGGACAGGGCGCTCTGGCTACACCTTC. Protein sequence: CASTRTGRSGYTF.

By share, this clonotype ranks as large. V usage is TRBV12-3 or TRBV12-4 and J usage is TRBJ1-2; 7 bases line up with TRBD1. The CDR3 is 13 amino acids. The V gene end was trimmed by 3 bases and the J gene end by 4 bases; junction bases not matched to a gene: 2. CDR3 sequence: CASSLNRGYGYTF. DNA for the CDR3: TGTGCCAGCAGTTTGAACAGGGGCTATGGCTACACCTTC.

V and J are TRBV12-3 or TRBV12-4 and TRBJ1-2, with D unresolved. The ends were cut back, 5 bases at V and 4 bases at J, with 8 bases in the middle. The CDR3 extends over 12 amino acids. The DNA for the CDR3 is TGTGCCAGCAGTCCGTCGACCTATGGCTACACCTTC. Residues: CASSPSTYGYTF.

By share, this clonotype counts as large. This chain joins TRBV12-3 or TRBV12-4 and TRBJ1-2, with D uncertain. Trimming shortened V by 3 bases and J by 2 bases, and 7 bases separated the two germline ends. This CDR3 spans 13 amino acids. Here the CDR3 reads CASSLGRNYGYTF. The CDR3 nucleotides are TGTGCCAGCAGTTTGGGCAGAAACTATGGCTACACCTTC.

This clonotype qualifies as large. This chain uses TRBV12-3 or TRBV12-4 with TRBJ1-2, with D tentatively TRBD1 (5 bases). This CDR3 is 14 amino acids long. V gave up 5 bases and J gave up 6 bases, with 16 bases separating them. Here the CDR3 reads CASSPQGEWDGYTF. The CDR3 coding sequence is TGTGCCAGCAGTCCTCAGGGTGAGTGGGATGGCTACACCTTC.